This T cell receptor (beta chain) originates from a study of T cell responses to AZD1222 COVID-19 vaccine. CDR3 size: 13 residues. The germline V and J ends were trimmed by 1 base and 2 bases, with 8 bases remaining between them. The germline gives CDR1 GTSNPN, CDR2 SVGIG (reference sequence). The study, taken as a whole, reports: Baseline seropositivity characterized only a handful of AZD1222 recipients. The sample set comprised mostly white British donors with more females, and clonal diversity was possibly underestimated.

Clones were read by immunoSEQ multiplex PCR, and TCRdb kept only the in-frame ones, dropping some. The table includes tens of thousands of clones, approximately 92% detected once. About this clone: The antigen remains unidentified.

The sequencing used peripheral blood, collected 28 days after the second AZD1222 dose. The clonotype originates from an adult who received the AZD1222 COVID-19 vaccine. V and J are TRBV30 and TRBJ2-5; a possible D gene is TRBD2 (6 bases). As DNA, the CDR3 is TGTGCCTGGAGTGGGACTATACAAGAGACCCAGTACTTC. Translating gives CAWSGTIQETQYF.